This paragraph reports one T cell receptor beta chain. Its antigen is still unknown. Adult Caucasians living in Nashville, Tennessee made up all of the donors. Sequenced by immunoSEQ multiplex PCR; TCRdb stores in-frame clones only, minus some. The data show 400,000 to 500,000 clones, less than 80% seen once. Germline CDR1 is SGDLS and CDR2 is YYNGEE. V was clipped by 3 bases and J by 0 bases, with 10 bases between them. The CDR3 runs 15 residues. The data belong to a study of shared clonotypes between healthy human individuals. Study-wide points: Investigators expected sequencing depth to affect clonotype sharing among donors.

This receptor was identified in a woman aged 40-49 years in good health. Some clones in this sample may be carry-over from other donors' samples. The V gene is TRBV9, the J gene TRBJ1-5; D may be TRBD1 (6 bases). The sequenced sample was PBMCs. The CDR3 here is CASSETGYSNQPQHF. CDR3 nucleotide sequence: TGTGCCAGCAGCGAGACAGGCTATAGCAATCAGCCCCAGCATTTT. Variable domain in full (rest from reference TRBV9 and TRBJ1-5): DSGVTQTPKHLITATGQRVTLRCSPRSGDLSVYWYQQSLDQGLQFLIQYYNGEERAKGNILERFSAQQFPDLHSELNLSSLELGDSALYFCASSETGYSNQPQHFGDGTRLSIL.